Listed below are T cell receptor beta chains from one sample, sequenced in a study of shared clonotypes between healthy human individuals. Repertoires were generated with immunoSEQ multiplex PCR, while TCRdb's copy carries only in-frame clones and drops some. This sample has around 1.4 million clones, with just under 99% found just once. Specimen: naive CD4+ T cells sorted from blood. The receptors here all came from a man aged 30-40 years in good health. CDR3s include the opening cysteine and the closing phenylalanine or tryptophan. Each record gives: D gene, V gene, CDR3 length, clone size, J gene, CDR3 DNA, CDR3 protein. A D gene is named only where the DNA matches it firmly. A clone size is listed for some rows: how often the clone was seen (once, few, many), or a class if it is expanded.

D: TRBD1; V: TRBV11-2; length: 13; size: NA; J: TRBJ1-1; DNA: TGTGCCAGCAGCTTATACAGGGGGACTGAAGCTTTCTTT; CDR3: CASSLYRGTEAFF
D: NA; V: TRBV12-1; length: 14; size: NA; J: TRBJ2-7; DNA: TGTGCCAGCAGCTTTGAACCCCGGGGCTACGAGCAGTACTTC; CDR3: CASSFEPRGYEQYF
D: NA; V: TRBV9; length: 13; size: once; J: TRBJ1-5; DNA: TGTGCCAGCAGCGTTCGGGGAAATCAGCCCCAGCATTTT; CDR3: CASSVRGNQPQHF
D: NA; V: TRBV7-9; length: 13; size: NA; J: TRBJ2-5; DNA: TGTGCCAGCAGCTTGGGGAGGTGGGAGACCCAGTACTTC; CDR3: CASSLGRWETQYF
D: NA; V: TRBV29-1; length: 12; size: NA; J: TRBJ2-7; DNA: TGCAGCGTTGGTGTCGGGGCCTACGAGCAGTACTTC; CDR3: CSVGVGAYEQYF
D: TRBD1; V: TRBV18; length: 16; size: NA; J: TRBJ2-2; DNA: TGTGCCAGCTCACTTGACAGGGTCCCGAACACCGGGGAGCTGTTTTTT; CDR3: CASSLDRVPNTGELFF
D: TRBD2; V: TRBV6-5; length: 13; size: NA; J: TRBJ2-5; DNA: TGTGCCAGCAGCCGACTAGCAAGGGAGACCCAGTACTTC; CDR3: CASSRLARETQYF
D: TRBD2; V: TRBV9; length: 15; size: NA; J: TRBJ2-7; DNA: TGTGCCAGCAGCCCTACCATGACGCGGGGGGACGAGCAGTACTTC; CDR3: CASSPTMTRGDEQYF
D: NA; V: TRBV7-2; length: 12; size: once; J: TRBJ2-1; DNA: TGTGCCAGCAGCTTAGTTACTAGGGAGCAGTTCTTC; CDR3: CASSLVTREQFF
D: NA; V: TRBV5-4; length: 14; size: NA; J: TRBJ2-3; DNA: TGTGCCAGCAGCAGACGGACAGGCACAGATACGCAGTATTTT; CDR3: CASSRRTGTDTQYF
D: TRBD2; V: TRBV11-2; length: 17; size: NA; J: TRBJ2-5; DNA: TGTGCCAGCGGATCCCGCCCCCCGACTAGCGGACAAGAGACCCAGTACTTC; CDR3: CASGSRPPTSGQETQYF
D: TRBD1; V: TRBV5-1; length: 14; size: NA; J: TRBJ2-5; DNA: TGCGCCAGCAGCGACCGGGGACAGGTAGAGACCCAGTACTTC; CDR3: CASSDRGQVETQYF
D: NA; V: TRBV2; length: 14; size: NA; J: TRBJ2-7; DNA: TGTGCCAGCAGTTACGGGACTGACTATTACGAGCAGTACTTC; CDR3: CASSYGTDYYEQYF
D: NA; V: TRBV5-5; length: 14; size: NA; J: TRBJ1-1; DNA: TGTGCCAGCAGCTGGAGTACCCCAGGGACTGAAGCTTTCTTT; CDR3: CASSWSTPGTEAFF
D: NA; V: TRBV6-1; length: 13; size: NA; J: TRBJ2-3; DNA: TGTGCCAGCAGTGAAGGGGAAGGCCATACGCAGTATTTT; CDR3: CASSEGEGHTQYF
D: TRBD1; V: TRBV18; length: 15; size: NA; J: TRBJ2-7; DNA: TGTGCCAGCTCACCATTCCGGGACAGCAGCTACGAGCAGTACTTC; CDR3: CASSPFRDSSYEQYF
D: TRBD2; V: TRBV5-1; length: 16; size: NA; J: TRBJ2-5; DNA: TGCGCCAGCAGCTTGGGGCTAGCGGGAGGGGAAGAGACCCAGTACTTC; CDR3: CASSLGLAGGEETQYF
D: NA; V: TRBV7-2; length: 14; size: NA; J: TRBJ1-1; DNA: TGTGCCAGCAGCTTAGTCAGGGTGAACACTGAAGCTTTCTTT; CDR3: CASSLVRVNTEAFF